This entry describes one TCR beta chain. These data belong to a study of blood T cell repertoires in COVID-19. As for the study in general: Collection of acute and convalescent COVID-19 samples took place in the United States, Italy and Spain. The analysed material was cDNA or gDNA that came from T cells, B-cell-depleted T cells, or PBMCs.

Authors' data handling: Reference gene primers were amplified, and this amplification served to estimate nucleated cell counts. The data were produced by immunoSEQ multiplex PCR, yet TCRdb's version contains in-frame clones alone and is incomplete. That table gives V, J and clone size, and the DNA gave D and trimming. The sample has over 130,000 clones, roughly 80% seen once. There are 14 residues in the CDR3. Germline V lookup: CDR1 LGHDT, CDR2 YNNKEL (reference sequence). The V gene lost 0 bases and the J gene lost 2 bases, with 8 bases spanning the gap. Sequenced material: peripheral blood. The rearrangement joins TRBV3-1 (or the pseudogene TRBV3-2) to TRBJ2-7, with no clear D. This TCR came from a woman aged 55-75 years with acute or convalescent COVID-19. This CDR3 reads CASSQDYSPYEQYF. For the CDR3, the DNA is TGTGCCAGCAGCCAAGATTATTCCCCCTACGAGCAGTACTTC.